Detailed here is one T cell receptor beta chain. The entry originates in a study of shared clonotypes between healthy human individuals. Every donor, a Caucasian adult, lived in Nashville, Tennessee. CDR1 LNHNV and CDR2 YYDKDF come from the germline V gene (reference sequence). This CDR3 contains 15 residues. V shed 0 bases and J shed 5 bases, with 11 bases lying between them. Genomic DNA per cell subset filled all wells of several immunoSEQ plates. Around 300 ng DNA, about 30,000 T cell genomes, went into unsorted PBMC replicate PCRs. Authors' methods: Without quality scores, immunoSEQ junctional reads could not be filtered like full-length reads. The assay was immunoSEQ multiplex PCR, and TCRdb's table has in-frame clones only and misses some. That table gives V, J and clone size, and the DNA gave D and trimming. The repertoire holds some 530,000 clones, with 81% as singletons.

The TCR comes from a woman between 40 and 50 years old in good health. Some clones in this sample may be carry-over from other donors' samples. The chain is built from TRBV15 and TRBJ1-5; no clear D. What was sequenced was PBMCs. The CDR3 protein is CATSRDQARYQPQHF. Here the CDR3 DNA reads TGTGCCACCAGCAGAGATCAGGCCAGGTATCAGCCCCAGCATTTT.